Below are 27 T cell receptor beta chains sequenced from a single sample in a study of T-cell memory formation after mild COVID-19. TCRdb redid the calling of the 5' RACE reads with MiXCR, one entry per CDR3 protein. The sample consists of 300,000 to 350,000 distinct CDR3 sequences, roughly 13% of them appearing once. The sequencing input was PBMCs or a T cell subset sorted from them (not recorded which). The receptors stem from a man younger than 30 who had mild COVID-19 (a few samples of this study predate the infection). Cell type and time point are not known.

The table lists this clonotype with a count of one. The rearrangement links TRBV7-3 to TRBJ2-1; TRBD1 aligns across 7 bases. CDR1 is SGHTA, CDR2 FQGTGA, per germline. With V trimmed by 5 bases and J by 2 bases, 6 bases remained unmatched. CDR3 length: 15 amino acids. CDR3 coding DNA: TGTGCCAGCAGCGTACAGGGGCACCCCTACAATGAGCAGTTCTTC. This gives the protein CASSVQGHPYNEQFF.

This chain links TRBV11-2 with TRBJ1-6; TRBD1 might be the D (5 bases). CDR1 is SGHAT, CDR2 FQNNGV, per germline. V was trimmed by 6 bases and J by 10 bases, leaving 13 bases between them. This CDR3 has 13 amino acids. CDR3 bases: TGTGCCAGCAGTGGGGACTTGGGATCACCCCTCCACTTT. This sequence encodes CASSGDLGSPLHF.

The chain is built from TRBV5-5 and TRBJ2-3; D might be TRBD1 (5 bases). CDR3 length: 15 residues. V lost 4 bases to trimming and J lost 4 bases, with 16 bases between them. CDR1 is SGHKS, CDR2 YYEKEE, per germline (reference sequence). CDR3 amino acids: CASSLRVARSDTQYF. The CDR3 DNA reads TGTGCCAGCAGCCTCAGGGTAGCTCGGTCAGATACGCAGTATTTT.

This clonotype was seen a handful of times. The CDR3 nucleotides are TGTGCCAGCAGCCCACCGGACAGAGCCAAAAACATTCAGTACTTC. It is translated as CASSPPDRAKNIQYF. The V call is TRBV11-1, the J call TRBJ2-4, with a possible D match to TRBD1 (6 bases). The CDR3 is 15 residues long. Trimming cost V 5 bases and J 0 bases, with 11 bases left between them. Germline V lookup: CDR1 SGHAT, CDR2 FQDESV (reference sequence).

This clonotype was found a few times. The chain recombines TRBV29-1 with TRBJ1-3; maybe TRBD1 (5 bases). This CDR3 region has 13 residues. The germline V gene encodes CDR1 SQVTM and CDR2 ANQGSEA. V gave up 5 bases and J gave up 0 bases, with 8 bases separating them. DNA of the CDR3: TGCAGCGTTCGGGGCCGCTCTGGAAACACCATATATTTT. Residues: CSVRGRSGNTIYF.

This clonotype was seen more than once but under ten times. The rearrangement links TRBV2 to TRBJ2-1; TRBD1 matches at 10 bases. From germline, CDR1 is SNHLY and CDR2 FYNNEI. With V trimmed by 6 bases and J by 2 bases, 4 bases remained unmatched. The CDR3 has 15 residues. In nucleotides, the CDR3 is TGTGCCAGCAGGGAGGACAGGGGGACCTACAATGAGCAGTTCTTC. This sequence encodes CASREDRGTYNEQFF.

This clonotype has more than one count but fewer than ten. The chain links TRBV28 to TRBJ2-2, with unresolved D. Germline V gives CDR1 MDHEN, CDR2 SYDVKM. V gave up 3 bases and J gave up 4 bases, with 24 bases separating them. This CDR3 region has 19 residues. The CDR3 DNA is TGTGCCAGCAGTTTTCTTGGCAGGAGTTATCTACCGGGCACCGGGGAGCTGTTTTTT. It codes for CASSFLGRSYLPGTGELFF.

This clonotype was found a few times. This chain connects TRBV20-1 to TRBJ2-7; D perhaps matches TRBD2 (6 bases). The CDR3 consists of 15 residues. Trimming removed 6 bases from V and 8 bases from J, with 26 bases in between. Germline CDR1 and CDR2: DFQATT and SNEGSKA (reference sequence). The CDR3 DNA sequence: TGCAGTGCGACCGGGACTCTTCGACTACAATTACAGCAGTACTTC. It translates to CSATGTLRLQLQQYF.

This chain links TRBV7-9 with TRBJ2-7; 9 bases map to TRBD1. Unmatched junction bases numbered 0, after V lost 5 bases and J lost 1 base. Germline-derived CDR1 and CDR2 are SEHNR and FQNEAQ (reference sequence). The CDR3 is made up of 13 amino acids. The CDR3 bases are TGTGCCAGCAGCGGACAGGGGTCCTACGAGCAGTACTTC. Its protein product is CASSGQGSYEQYF.

The chain recombines TRBV9 with TRBJ2-3, with TRBD1 matching over 7 bases. V lost 0 bases and J lost 0; bases outside the gene matches: 1. Germline lookup yields CDR1 SGDLS and CDR2 YYNGEE. The length of the CDR3 is 15 residues. The CDR3 region is CASSVAGGSTDTQYF. The CDR3 region has the DNA TGTGCCAGCAGCGTAGCAGGGGGAAGCACAGATACGCAGTATTTT.

The chain combines TRBV9 with TRBJ1-1; TRBD1 matches at 7 bases. Germline V CDR1 and CDR2: SGDLS, YYNGEE. Germline trimming cut 4 bases from V and 11 bases from J; bases unmatched to any gene: 8. The CDR3 sequence is 12 residues long. The CDR3 protein is CASSPQTGVAFF. CDR3 nucleotides: TGTGCCAGCAGCCCCCAAACAGGGGTGGCTTTCTTT.

The table lists this clonotype with many counts. J is TRBJ2-7 and V is TRBV7-9; no definite D call. V gave up 2 bases and J gave up 2 bases, with 4 bases separating them. In germline, CDR1 is SEHNR, CDR2 FQNEAQ (reference sequence). This CDR3 is 12 amino acids long. The CDR3 DNA sequence: TGTGCCAGCAGCTTAACAACCTACGAGCAGTACTTC. Its translation: CASSLTTYEQYF.

This rearrangement joins TRBV4-1 to TRBJ1-4; D is perhaps TRBD1 (5 bases). The germline CDR1 and CDR2 sequences are MGHRA and YSYEKL. The V end was cut by 0 bases, the J end by 0 bases, with 14 bases between. This CDR3 is built from 18 residues. CDR3 amino acids: CASSQDGRAGATNEKLFF. The CDR3, as DNA: TGCGCCAGCAGCCAAGATGGCAGGGCGGGTGCAACTAATGAAAAACTGTTTTTT.

The chain links TRBV29-1 to TRBJ2-7; tentative D call: TRBD2 (7 bases). The CDR3 totals 13 residues. Germline CDR1 is SQVTM and CDR2 is ANQGSEA. V was cut by 4 bases and J by 1 base, with 11 bases left in between. CDR3 nucleotides: TGCAGCGTTGTGGGGGGGCTATCCTACGAGCAGTACTTC. Protein sequence: CSVVGGLSYEQYF.

This clonotype came up many times. The chain links TRBV12-3 or TRBV12-4 to TRBJ2-2; TRBD1 is a possible D gene (6 bases). The length of the CDR3 is 17 residues. V shed 3 bases and J shed 6 bases, with 20 bases lying between them. In DNA form, the CDR3 reads TGTGCCAGCAGTTTGCAGGGGACGATGTTTGTTGCCGGGGAGCTGTTTTTT. Translating it yields CASSLQGTMFVAGELFF.

This chain connects TRBV5-8 to TRBJ2-3; weak D call: TRBD1 (6 bases). The V end was cut by 0 bases, the J end by 4 bases, with 12 bases between. The length of the CDR3 is 15 residues. The germline CDR1 and CDR2 sequences are SGHTS and YDEGEE. The chain's CDR3 is CASSLAVQGADTQYF. CDR3 in DNA: TGTGCCAGCAGCTTGGCCGTACAGGGAGCAGATACGCAGTATTTT.

This clonotype has a handful of counts. The chain joins TRBV6-5 to TRBJ2-1; D not resolved. CDR3 length: 14 residues. Germline V gene data show CDR1 as MNHEY and CDR2 as SVGAGI. The ends were cut back, 6 bases at V and 2 bases at J, with 11 bases in the middle. CDR3 sequence: CASRPNTPYNEQFF. The CDR3 nucleotides are TGTGCCAGCAGGCCCAACACCCCCTACAATGAGCAGTTCTTC.

The J gene is TRBJ1-2, the V gene TRBV5-1, with D possibly TRBD1 on 6 matching bases. V lost 4 bases to trimming and J lost 0 bases, with 16 bases between them. The CDR3 has 16 residues. The germline V gene encodes CDR1 SGHRS and CDR2 YFSETQ. CDR3 protein: CASSPGLDRPNYGYTF. DNA for the CDR3: TGCGCCAGCAGCCCGGGGCTTGACAGGCCTAACTATGGCTACACCTTC.

This clonotype has a count of ten or more. V gene TRBV7-2 combines with J gene TRBJ2-7; 10 nucleotides match TRBD1. Trimming cost V 3 bases and J 2 bases; bases outside gene matches: 4. This CDR3 region has 15 residues. Germline values: CDR1 SGHTA, CDR2 FQGNSA. Written as DNA, the CDR3 is TGTGCCAGCAGCTTCGCCGGGACAGGGGCCTACGAGCAGTACTTC. Encoded protein: CASSFAGTGAYEQYF.

This clonotype appeared a few times. CDR3: CSASNALGPEKLFF. CDR3 nucleotide sequence: TGCAGTGCTAGTAATGCATTGGGGCCTGAAAAACTGTTTTTT. The chain employs TRBV20-1 and TRBJ1-4; D is possibly TRBD1 (5 bases). The germline V gene has CDR1 DFQATT and CDR2 SNEGSKA (reference sequence). The CDR3 length is 14 residues. V was clipped by 3 bases and J by 7 bases, with 15 bases between them.

Points on this clonotype: This clone may be a read error of a much larger clone one base away. This chain joins TRBV4-1 and TRBJ1-2; 7 nucleotides agree with TRBD1. V gave up 2 bases and J gave up 6 bases; unmatched junction bases: 12. Germline assignment: CDR1 MGHRA and CDR2 YSYEKL. CDR3 length: 16 residues. The chain's CDR3 is CASSQRDSSLTDGYTF. The CDR3 DNA reads as TGCGCCAGCAGCCAACGGGACAGCTCTCTTACCGATGGCTACACCTTC.

This clonotype was picked up a small number of times. V is TRBV4-3 and J is TRBJ2-7; D is possibly TRBD1 (6 bases). The CDR3 is 14 residues long. Looked up from germline, CDR1 is LGHNA and CDR2 is YSLEER. Deletions cut 3 bases from V and 5 bases from J, with 14 bases between. The CDR3 is CASSQEQGSDEQYF. CDR3 sequence (DNA): TGCGCCAGCAGCCAGGAACAGGGTTCCGACGAGCAGTACTTC.

This clonotype was seen a handful of times. The rearrangement links TRBV6-4 to TRBJ1-5; no clear D gene. This CDR3 is built from 16 residues. Deletions cut 3 bases from V and 4 bases from J, with 16 bases between. Per the germline V gene, CDR1 is MRHNA and CDR2 is SNTAGT. CDR3 in amino acids: CASSDGEAAANQPQHF. In DNA, the CDR3 is TGTGCCAGCAGTGATGGGGAAGCGGCAGCAAATCAGCCCCAGCATTTT.

This clonotype was seen at least ten times. The CDR3 coding sequence is TGTGCCTGGAGTGCGGCTCCGGAGTCCGGGGAGCTGTTTTTT. Amino acids: CAWSAAPESGELFF. This chain links TRBV30 with TRBJ2-2; D uncertain. This CDR3 is 14 amino acids long. The germline V and J ends were trimmed by 1 base and 6 bases, with 12 bases remaining between them. The V gene's germline CDR1 is GTSNPN and CDR2 SVGIG (reference sequence).

The table lists this clonotype with a few counts. This rearrangement joins TRBV4-2 to TRBJ1-5, with no clear D. Per the germline V gene, CDR1 is LGHNA and CDR2 is YNFKEQ. V was cut by 0 bases and J by 6 bases, with 6 bases left in between. This CDR3 has 13 residues. Written as DNA, the CDR3 is TGTGCCAGCAGCCAAGATGGGAGTCAGCCCCAGCATTTT. This translates into CASSQDGSQPQHF.

This clonotype was counted at least ten times. V is TRBV5-1 and J is TRBJ2-3; 10 bases agree with TRBD2. V lost 1 base, J lost 2 bases, and 1 base stayed unmatched. CDR3 length equals 15 residues. CDR1 and CDR2 (germline): SGHRS, YFSETQ. In nucleotides, the CDR3 is TGCGCCAGCAGCTTGACTAGCGGGGACACAGATACGCAGTATTTT. It specifies CASSLTSGDTDTQYF. The whole variable domain, remainder taken from reference TRBV5-1 and TRBJ2-3, is KAGVTQTPRYLIKTRGQQVTLSCSPISGHRSVSWYQQTPGQGLQFLFEYFSETQRNKGNFPGRFSGRQFSNSRSEMNVSTLELGDSALYLCASSLTSGDTDTQYFGPGTRLTVL.

This clonotype was recorded a few times. The gene calls are TRBV12-3 or TRBV12-4 and TRBJ1-2, with D possibly TRBD1 on 6 matching bases. Deletions cut 3 bases from V and 0 bases from J, with 11 bases between. This CDR3 contains 15 residues. This CDR3 is CASSFGPGANYGYTF. DNA of the CDR3: TGTGCCAGCAGTTTCGGCCCAGGGGCTAACTATGGCTACACCTTC.